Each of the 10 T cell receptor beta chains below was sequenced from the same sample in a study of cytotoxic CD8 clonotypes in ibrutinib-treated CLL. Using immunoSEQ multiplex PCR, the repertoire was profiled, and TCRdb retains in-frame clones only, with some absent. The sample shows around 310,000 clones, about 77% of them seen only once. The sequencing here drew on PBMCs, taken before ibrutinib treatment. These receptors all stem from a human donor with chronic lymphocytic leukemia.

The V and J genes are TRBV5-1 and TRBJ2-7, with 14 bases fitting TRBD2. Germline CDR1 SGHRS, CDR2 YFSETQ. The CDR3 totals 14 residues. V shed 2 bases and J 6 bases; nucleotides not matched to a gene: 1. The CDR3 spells CASSFGTSGSEQYF. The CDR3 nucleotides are TGCGCCAGCAGCTTCGGGACTAGCGGGAGCGAGCAGTACTTC.

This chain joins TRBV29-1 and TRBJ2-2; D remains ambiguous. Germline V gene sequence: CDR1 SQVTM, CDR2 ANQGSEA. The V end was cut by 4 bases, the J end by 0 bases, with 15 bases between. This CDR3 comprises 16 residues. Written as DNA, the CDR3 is TGCAGCGTTGGAGAGGTGGGGATAACGAACACCGGGGAGCTGTTTTTT. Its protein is CSVGEVGITNTGELFF.

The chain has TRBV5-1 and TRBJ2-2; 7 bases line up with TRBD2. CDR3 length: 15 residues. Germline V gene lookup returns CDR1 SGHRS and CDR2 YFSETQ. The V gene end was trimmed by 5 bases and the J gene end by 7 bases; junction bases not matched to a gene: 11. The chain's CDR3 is CASSPREDGVGELFF. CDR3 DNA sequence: TGCGCCAGCAGTCCACGGGAGGACGGAGTCGGGGAGCTGTTTTTT.

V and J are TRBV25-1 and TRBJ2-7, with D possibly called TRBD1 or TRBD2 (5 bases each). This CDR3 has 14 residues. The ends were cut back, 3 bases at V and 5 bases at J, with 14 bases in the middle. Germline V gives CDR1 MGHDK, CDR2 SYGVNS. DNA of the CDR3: TGTGCCAGCAGTGACCCCGGGGCCGGCGACGAGCAGTACTTC. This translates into CASSDPGAGDEQYF.

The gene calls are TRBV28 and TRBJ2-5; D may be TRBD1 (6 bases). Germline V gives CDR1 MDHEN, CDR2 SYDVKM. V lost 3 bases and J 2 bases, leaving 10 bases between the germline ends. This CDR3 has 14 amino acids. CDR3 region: CASSFLRGQETQYF. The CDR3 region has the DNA TGTGCCAGCAGTTTCCTAAGGGGGCAAGAGACCCAGTACTTC.

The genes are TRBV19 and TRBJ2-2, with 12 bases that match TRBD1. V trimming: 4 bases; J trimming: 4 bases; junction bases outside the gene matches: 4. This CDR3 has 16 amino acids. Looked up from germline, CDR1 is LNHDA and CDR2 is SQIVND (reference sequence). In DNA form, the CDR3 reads TGTGCCAGTAGTAGGGGGACAGGGGGCTTCACCGGGGAGCTGTTTTTT. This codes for CASSRGTGGFTGELFF.

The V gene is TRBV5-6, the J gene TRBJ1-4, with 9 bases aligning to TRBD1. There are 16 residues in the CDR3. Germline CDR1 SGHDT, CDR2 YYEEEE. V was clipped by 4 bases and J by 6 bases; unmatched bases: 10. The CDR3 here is CASSGGTGRRDEKLFF. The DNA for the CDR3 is TGTGCCAGCAGCGGCGGGACAGGGAGGAGGGATGAAAAACTGTTTTTT.

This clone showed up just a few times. This chain's CDR3 is CASSATGGQETQYF. The CDR3 DNA is TGTGCCAGCAGCGCGACAGGGGGCCAAGAGACCCAGTACTTC. The chain uses TRBV9 and TRBJ2-5, with 9 bases that match TRBD1. The J segment lost 1 base and the V segment lost 3 bases, leaving 1 base of the junction unmatched. The CDR3 runs 14 residues. CDR1 is SGDLS and CDR2 is YYNGEE in the germline V gene.

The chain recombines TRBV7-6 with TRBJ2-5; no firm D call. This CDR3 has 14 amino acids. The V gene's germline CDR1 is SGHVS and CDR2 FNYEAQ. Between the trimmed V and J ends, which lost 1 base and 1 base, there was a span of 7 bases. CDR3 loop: CASSLVVGQETQYF. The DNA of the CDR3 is TGTGCCAGCAGCTTAGTCGTGGGCCAAGAGACCCAGTACTTC.

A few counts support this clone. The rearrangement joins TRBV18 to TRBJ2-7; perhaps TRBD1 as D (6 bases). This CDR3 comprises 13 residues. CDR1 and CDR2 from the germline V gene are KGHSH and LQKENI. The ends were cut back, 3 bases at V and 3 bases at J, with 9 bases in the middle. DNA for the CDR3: TGTGCCAGCTCACCTAGGACAGACTACGAGCAGTACTTC. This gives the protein CASSPRTDYEQYF.